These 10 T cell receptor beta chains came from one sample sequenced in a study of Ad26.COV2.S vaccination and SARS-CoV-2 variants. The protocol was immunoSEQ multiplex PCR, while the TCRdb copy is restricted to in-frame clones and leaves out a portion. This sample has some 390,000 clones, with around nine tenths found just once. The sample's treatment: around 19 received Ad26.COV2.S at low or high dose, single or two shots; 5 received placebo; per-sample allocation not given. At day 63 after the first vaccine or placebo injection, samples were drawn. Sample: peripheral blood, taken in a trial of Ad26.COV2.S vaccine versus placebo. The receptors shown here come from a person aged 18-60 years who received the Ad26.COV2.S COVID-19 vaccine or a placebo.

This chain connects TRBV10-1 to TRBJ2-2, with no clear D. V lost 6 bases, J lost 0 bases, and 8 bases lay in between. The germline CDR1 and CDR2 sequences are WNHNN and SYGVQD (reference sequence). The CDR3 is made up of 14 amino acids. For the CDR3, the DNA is TGCGCCAGCAGGCGTCTGTCGAACACCGGGGAGCTGTTTTTT. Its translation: CASRRLSNTGELFF.

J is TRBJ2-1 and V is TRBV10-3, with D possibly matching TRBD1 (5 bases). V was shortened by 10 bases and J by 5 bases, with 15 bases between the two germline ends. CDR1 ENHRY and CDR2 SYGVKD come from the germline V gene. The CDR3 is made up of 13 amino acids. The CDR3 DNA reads TGTGCCACCTCTTTGGGGCCGGACAATGAGCAGTTCTTC. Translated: CATSLGPDNEQFF.

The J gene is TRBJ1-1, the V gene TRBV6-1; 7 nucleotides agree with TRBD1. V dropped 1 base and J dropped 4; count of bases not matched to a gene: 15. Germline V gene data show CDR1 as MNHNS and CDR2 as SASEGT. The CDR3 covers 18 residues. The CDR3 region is CASSEEAWGQIWSTEAFF. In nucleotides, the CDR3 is TGTGCCAGCAGTGAAGAGGCATGGGGACAGATATGGAGCACTGAAGCTTTCTTT.

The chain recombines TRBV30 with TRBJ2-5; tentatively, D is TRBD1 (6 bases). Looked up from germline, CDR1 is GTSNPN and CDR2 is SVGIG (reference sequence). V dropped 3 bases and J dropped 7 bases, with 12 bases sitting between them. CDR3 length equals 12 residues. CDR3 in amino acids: CAWSQGMGTQYF. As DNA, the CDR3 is TGTGCCTGGAGCCAGGGGATGGGGACCCAGTACTTC.

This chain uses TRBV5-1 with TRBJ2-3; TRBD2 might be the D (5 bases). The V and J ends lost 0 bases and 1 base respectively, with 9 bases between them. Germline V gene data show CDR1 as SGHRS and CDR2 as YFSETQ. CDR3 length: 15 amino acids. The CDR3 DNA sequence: TGCGCCAGCAGCTTGGGACTACTCCGCACAGATACGCAGTATTTT. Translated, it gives CASSLGLLRTDTQYF. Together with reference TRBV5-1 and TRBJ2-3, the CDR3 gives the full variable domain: KAGVTQTPRYLIKTRGQQVTLSCSPISGHRSVSWYQQTPGQGLQFLFEYFSETQRNKGNFPGRFSGRQFSNSRSEMNVSTLELGDSALYLCASSLGLLRTDTQYFGPGTRLTVL.

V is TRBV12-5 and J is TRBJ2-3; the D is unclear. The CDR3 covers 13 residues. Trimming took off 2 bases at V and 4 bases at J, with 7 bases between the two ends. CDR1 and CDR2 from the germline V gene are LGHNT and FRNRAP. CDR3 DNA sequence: TGTGCTAGTGGTTTGCAAAGGTCAGATACGCAGTATTTT. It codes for CASGLQRSDTQYF.

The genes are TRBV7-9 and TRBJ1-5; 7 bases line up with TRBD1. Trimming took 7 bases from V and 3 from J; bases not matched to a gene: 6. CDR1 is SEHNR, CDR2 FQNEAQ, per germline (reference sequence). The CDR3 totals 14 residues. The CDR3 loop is CASTRGTDNQPQHF. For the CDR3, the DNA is TGTGCCAGCACCCGAGGGACAGACAATCAGCCCCAGCATTTT.

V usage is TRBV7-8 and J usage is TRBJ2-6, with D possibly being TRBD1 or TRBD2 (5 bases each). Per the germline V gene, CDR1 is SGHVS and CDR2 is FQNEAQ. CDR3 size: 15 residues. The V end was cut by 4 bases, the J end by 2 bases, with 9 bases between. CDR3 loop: CASSSGRTGANVLTF. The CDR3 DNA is TGTGCCAGCAGCTCAGGGAGAACTGGGGCCAACGTCCTGACTTTC.

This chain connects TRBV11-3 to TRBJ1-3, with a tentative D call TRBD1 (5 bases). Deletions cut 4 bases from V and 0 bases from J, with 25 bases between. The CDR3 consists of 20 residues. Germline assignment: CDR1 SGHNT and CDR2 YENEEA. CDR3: CASSSKWAGPRPISGNTIYF. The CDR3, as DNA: TGTGCCAGCAGCTCCAAATGGGCAGGGCCTAGACCGATCTCTGGAAACACCATATATTTT.

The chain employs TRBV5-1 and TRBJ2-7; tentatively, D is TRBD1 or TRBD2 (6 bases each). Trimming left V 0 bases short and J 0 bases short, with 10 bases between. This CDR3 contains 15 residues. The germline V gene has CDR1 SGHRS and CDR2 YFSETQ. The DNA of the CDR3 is TGCGCCAGCAGCTTGGGGAGGGGGACCTCCTACGAGCAGTACTTC. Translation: CASSLGRGTSYEQYF.